A single sample is the source of the 17 T cell receptor beta chains below, sequenced in a study of blood T cells in healthy people across ages. Next came a second PCR, run for about 7 to 12 cycles, which used a sample-barcoded 5' primer along with a J-beta primer mix. In TCRdb, the 5' RACE reads were re-called with MiXCR into one record per CDR3 protein. This table has 650,000 to 1,000,000 distinct CDR3 sequences, 35% to 60% appearing once. Input material: blood. These receptors originate from a man of 80 years or more in good health.

This rearrangement joins TRBV25-1 to TRBJ2-1; D is possibly TRBD1 (5 bases). Germline V gives CDR1 MGHDK, CDR2 SYGVNS. The V and J ends lost 2 bases and 4 bases respectively, with 15 bases between them. This CDR3 region has 16 residues. CDR3 sequence (DNA): TGTGCCAGCAGTGAAGTGGGGCGCGGATGGTACAATGAGCAGTTCTTC. This translates into CASSEVGRGWYNEQFF.

The chain has TRBV20-1 and TRBJ2-1; 9 nucleotides line up with TRBD1. Germline-derived CDR1 and CDR2 are DFQATT and SNEGSKA (reference sequence). V lost 1 base and J lost 9; bases outside the gene matches: 7. CDR3 length: 14 residues. The CDR3 protein is CSARAGTGHSEQFF. CDR3 nucleotides: TGCAGTGCTAGAGCCGGGACAGGGCACAGTGAGCAGTTCTTC.

With respect to this clonotype: A junction boundary mismatches the germline segment, possibly from a read error. The gene calls are TRBV24-1 and TRBJ2-1; 8 positions agree with TRBD2. In germline, CDR1 is KGHDR, CDR2 SFDVKD. The CDR3 runs to 16 residues. The CDR3 region is CATRATSGSSHNEQFF. DNA for the CDR3: TGTGCCACCAGGGCCACTAGCGGATCCTCCCACAATGAGCAGTTCTTC.

The table lists this clonotype with a few counts. The chain couples TRBV30 to TRBJ2-1; D unclear. With 3 bases removed from V and 8 bases from J, the gap between germline ends came to 11 bases. The CDR3 has 12 amino acids. CDR1 is GTSNPN and CDR2 is SVGIG in the germline V gene (reference sequence). CDR3 loop: CAWRLYRHEQFF. The CDR3 coding sequence is TGTGCCTGGAGGTTATATCGGCATGAGCAGTTCTTC.

The chain links TRBV6-2 or TRBV6-3 to TRBJ2-7; the D is unclear. Looked up from germline, CDR1 is MNHEY and CDR2 is SVGEGT. V lost 2 bases and J 2 bases, leaving 10 bases between the germline ends. This CDR3 spans 14 amino acids. The CDR3 nucleotides are TGTGCCAGCAGTTACGCCCACACCACCTACGAGCAGTACTTC. Its translation is CASSYAHTTYEQYF.

This clonotype was detected a few times. The chain carries TRBV4-2 and TRBJ1-2, with TRBD1 as a possible D gene (6 bases). The germline V gene encodes CDR1 LGHNA and CDR2 YNFKEQ. This CDR3 spans 14 amino acids. Trimming took off 0 bases at V and 2 bases at J, with 7 bases between the two ends. The CDR3 loop is CASSQEGGNYGYTF. CDR3 DNA sequence: TGTGCCAGCAGCCAAGAAGGGGGAAACTATGGCTACACCTTC.

Only a few counts were recorded for this clonotype. The J gene is TRBJ2-5, the V gene TRBV6-6; TRBD1 or TRBD2 may be the D gene (5 bases each). The tail of the sequence fits TRBJ2-7 better, so the J call may be wrong. This CDR3 region has 13 residues. In germline, CDR1 is MNHNY, CDR2 SVGAGI (reference sequence). The CDR3 spells CASSYGGTYEQYF. In nucleotides, the CDR3 is TGTGCCAGCAGTTATGGGGGAACCTACGAGCAGTACTTC.

The sample holds many counts of this clonotype. V usage is TRBV5-1 and J usage is TRBJ2-7; D is undetermined. Trimming shortened V by 1 base and J by 1 base, and 9 bases separated the two germline ends. Germline V lookup: CDR1 SGHRS, CDR2 YFSETQ. This CDR3 comprises 14 residues. CDR3 in amino acids: CASSLLEISYEQYF. CDR3 DNA: TGCGCCAGCAGCTTGTTGGAGATTTCCTACGAGCAGTACTTC.

V usage is TRBV5-1 and J usage is TRBJ1-5; D gene uncertain. Germline CDR1 SGHRS, CDR2 YFSETQ. The V end was cut by 0 bases, the J end by 2 bases, with 12 bases between. The CDR3 has 16 residues. The CDR3 DNA reads as TGCGCCAGCAGCTTGGAAGGGTTGGTTGGCAATCAGCCCCAGCATTTT. Amino acids: CASSLEGLVGNQPQHF.

Here the CDR3 DNA reads TGTGCCAGCACTCTGACTAGCGGGATTTGCTCCTACGAGCAGTACTTC. It translates to CASTLTSGICSYEQYF. This chain links TRBV6-1 with TRBJ2-7, with 11 bases fitting TRBD2. The V gene end was trimmed by 7 bases and the J gene end by 0 bases; junction bases not matched to a gene: 8. This CDR3 contains 16 residues. The germline V gene has CDR1 MNHNS and CDR2 SASEGT.

This clonotype was seen a single time. The CDR3 DNA reads as TGTGCCAGCAGTGTAGGCAGAACAAACTACGAGCAGTACTTC. As protein: CASSVGRTNYEQYF. The chain recombines TRBV2 with TRBJ2-5; no firm D call. The J call is uncertain, as TRBJ2-7 better fits the DNA end. CDR1 is SNHLY, CDR2 FYNNEI, per germline. The length of the CDR3 is 14 residues.

This chain links TRBV28 with TRBJ2-4; D is possibly TRBD1 (5 bases). The CDR3 contains 15 residues. V dropped 5 bases and J dropped 0 bases, with 11 bases sitting between them. Germline assignment: CDR1 MDHEN and CDR2 SYDVKM. The CDR3 nucleotides are TGTGCCAGCAGTAGACAGACCCTAGCCAAAAACATTCAGTACTTC. Translating it yields CASSRQTLAKNIQYF.

This clonotype was observed a handful of times. CDR3 coding DNA: TGTGCCAGCAGCCGAACCCTAGCGGGAGGGTACTCAGATGAGCAGTTCTTC. Translated, it gives CASSRTLAGGYSDEQFF. This sequence joins TRBV6-6 and TRBJ2-1, with 12 bases matching TRBD2. CDR1 is MNHNY, CDR2 SVGAGI, per germline (reference sequence). The V gene end was trimmed by 6 bases and the J gene end by 8 bases; junction bases not matched to a gene: 14. This CDR3 has 17 residues.

This chain connects TRBV24-1 to TRBJ1-2; D unresolved. This CDR3 comprises 13 residues. The V end was cut by 5 bases, the J end by 4 bases, with 10 bases between. CDR1 and CDR2 from the germline V gene are KGHDR and SFDVKD. The CDR3 nucleotides read TGTGCCACCAGTGCGATGGGCACCTATGGCTACACCTTC. This codes for CATSAMGTYGYTF.

The chain combines TRBV5-1 with TRBJ2-1; D ambiguous. Trimming stripped 6 bases from V and 4 bases from J, with 14 bases between. This CDR3 is 14 amino acids long. Germline lookup yields CDR1 SGHRS and CDR2 YFSETQ. CDR3 loop: CASTTLTRYNEQFF. CDR3 bases: TGCGCCAGCACGACATTGACCCGATACAATGAGCAGTTCTTC.

This clonotype has a handful of counts. This rearrangement joins TRBV25-1 to TRBJ2-1; tentatively, D is TRBD1 (6 bases). This CDR3 has 14 residues. CDR1 is MGHDK and CDR2 is SYGVNS in the germline V gene. The V gene lost 8 bases and the J gene lost 4 bases, with 15 bases spanning the gap. Written as DNA, the CDR3 is TGTGCCAGCGGGGGCCTTGTTGGGTACAATGAGCAGTTCTTC. This codes for CASGGLVGYNEQFF.

This clonotype was found once. The DNA of the CDR3 is TGTGCCAGCAGTGCAGGCTATAGCTCCTACAATGAGCAGTTCTTC. This gives the protein CASSAGYSSYNEQFF. This chain links TRBV5-8 with TRBJ2-1; D uncertain. CDR3 length: 15 amino acids. Germline V gene lookup returns CDR1 SGHTS and CDR2 YDEGEE. Trimming took 5 bases from V and 0 from J, leaving 12 bases between them. Drawing the rest from reference TRBV5-8 and TRBJ2-1, the complete variable domain is EAGVTQSPTHLIKTRGQQATLRCSPISGHTSVYWYQQALGLGLQFLLWYDEGEERNRGNFPPRFSGRQFPNYSSELNVNALELEDSALYLCASSAGYSSYNEQFFGPGTRLTVL.